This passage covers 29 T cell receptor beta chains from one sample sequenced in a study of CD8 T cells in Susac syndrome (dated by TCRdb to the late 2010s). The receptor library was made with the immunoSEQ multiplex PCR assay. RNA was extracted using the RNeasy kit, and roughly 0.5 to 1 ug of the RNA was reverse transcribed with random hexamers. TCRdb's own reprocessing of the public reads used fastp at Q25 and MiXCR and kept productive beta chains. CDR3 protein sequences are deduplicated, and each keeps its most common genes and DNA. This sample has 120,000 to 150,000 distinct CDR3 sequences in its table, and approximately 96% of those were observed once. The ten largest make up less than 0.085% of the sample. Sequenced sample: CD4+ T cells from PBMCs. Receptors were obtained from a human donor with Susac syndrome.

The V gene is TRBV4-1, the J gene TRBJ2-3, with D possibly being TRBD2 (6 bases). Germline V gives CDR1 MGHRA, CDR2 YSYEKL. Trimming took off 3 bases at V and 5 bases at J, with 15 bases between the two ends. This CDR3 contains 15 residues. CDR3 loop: CASSHSRGERDTQYF. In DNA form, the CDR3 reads TGCGCCAGCAGCCATTCTCGCGGGGAAAGAGATACGCAGTATTTT.

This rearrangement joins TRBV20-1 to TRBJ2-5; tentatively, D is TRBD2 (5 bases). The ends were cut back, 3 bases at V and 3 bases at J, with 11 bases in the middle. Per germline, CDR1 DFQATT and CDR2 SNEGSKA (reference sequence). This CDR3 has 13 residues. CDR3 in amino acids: CSASKEGEETQYF. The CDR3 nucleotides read TGCAGTGCTAGTAAAGAGGGAGAAGAGACCCAGTACTTC.

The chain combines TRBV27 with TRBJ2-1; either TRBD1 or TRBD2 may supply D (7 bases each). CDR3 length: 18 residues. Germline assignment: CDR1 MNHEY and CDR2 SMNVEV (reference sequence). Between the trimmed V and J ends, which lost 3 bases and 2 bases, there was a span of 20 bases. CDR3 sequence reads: CASSFEGASGLAYNEQFF. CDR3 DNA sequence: TGTGCCAGCAGTTTTGAGGGGGCCAGCGGACTAGCCTACAATGAGCAGTTCTTC.

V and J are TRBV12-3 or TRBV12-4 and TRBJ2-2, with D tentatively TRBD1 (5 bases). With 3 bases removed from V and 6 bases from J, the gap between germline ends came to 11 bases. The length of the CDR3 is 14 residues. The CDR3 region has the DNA TGTGCCAGCAGTTTCCGACAGTTTCCCGGGGAGCTGTTTTTT. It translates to CASSFRQFPGELFF.

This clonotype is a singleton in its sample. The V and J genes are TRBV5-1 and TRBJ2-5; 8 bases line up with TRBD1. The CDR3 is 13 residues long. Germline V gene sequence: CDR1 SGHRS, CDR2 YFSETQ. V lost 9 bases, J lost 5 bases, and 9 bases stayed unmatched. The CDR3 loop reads CATRQGWEETQYF. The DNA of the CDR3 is TGCGCCACCCGACAGGGGTGGGAGGAGACCCAGTACTTC.

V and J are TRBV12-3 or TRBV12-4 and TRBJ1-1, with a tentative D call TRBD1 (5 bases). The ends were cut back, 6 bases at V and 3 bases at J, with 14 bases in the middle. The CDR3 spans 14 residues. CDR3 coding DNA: TGTGCCAGCAGCTCCGACAGACCCGACACTGAAGCTTTCTTT. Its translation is CASSSDRPDTEAFF.

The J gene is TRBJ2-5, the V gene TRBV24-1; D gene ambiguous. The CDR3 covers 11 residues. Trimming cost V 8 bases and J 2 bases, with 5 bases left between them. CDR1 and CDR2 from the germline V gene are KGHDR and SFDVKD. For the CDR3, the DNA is TGTGCCACCAAGGCTCAAGAGACCCAGTACTTC. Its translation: CATKAQETQYF.

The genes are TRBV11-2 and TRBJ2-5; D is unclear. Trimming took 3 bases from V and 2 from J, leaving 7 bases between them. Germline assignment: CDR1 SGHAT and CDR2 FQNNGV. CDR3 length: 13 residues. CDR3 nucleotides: TGTGCCAGCAGCTTGGGTTTTCAAGAGACCCAGTACTTC. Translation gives CASSLGFQETQYF.

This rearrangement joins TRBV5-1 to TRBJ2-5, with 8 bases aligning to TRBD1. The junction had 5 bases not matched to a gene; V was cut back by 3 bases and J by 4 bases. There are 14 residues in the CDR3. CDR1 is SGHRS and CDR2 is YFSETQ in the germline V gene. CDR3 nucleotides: TGCGCCAGCAGCTGGACAGGGTTAGGAGAGACCCAGTACTTC. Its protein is CASSWTGLGETQYF. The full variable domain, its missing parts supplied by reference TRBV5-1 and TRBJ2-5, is KAGVTQTPRYLIKTRGQQVTLSCSPISGHRSVSWYQQTPGQGLQFLFEYFSETQRNKGNFPGRFSGRQFSNSRSEMNVSTLELGDSALYLCASSWTGLGETQYFGPGTRLLVL.

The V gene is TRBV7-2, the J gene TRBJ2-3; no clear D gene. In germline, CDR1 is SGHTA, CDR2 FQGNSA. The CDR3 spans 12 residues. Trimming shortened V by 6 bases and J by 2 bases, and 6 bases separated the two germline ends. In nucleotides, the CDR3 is TGTGCCAGCAGGGGTCTCACAGATACGCAGTATTTT. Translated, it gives CASRGLTDTQYF.

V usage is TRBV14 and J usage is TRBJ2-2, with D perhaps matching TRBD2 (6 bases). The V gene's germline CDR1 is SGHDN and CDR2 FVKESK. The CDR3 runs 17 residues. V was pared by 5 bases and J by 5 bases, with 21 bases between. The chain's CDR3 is CASSAVLYRRGTGELFF. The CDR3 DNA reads TGTGCCAGCAGCGCGGTGTTGTATAGACGGGGGACCGGGGAGCTGTTTTTT.

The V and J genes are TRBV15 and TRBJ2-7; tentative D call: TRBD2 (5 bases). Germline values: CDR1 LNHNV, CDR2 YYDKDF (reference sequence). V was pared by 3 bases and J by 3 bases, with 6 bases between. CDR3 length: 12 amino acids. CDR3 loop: CATSSRGYEQYF. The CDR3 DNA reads TGTGCCACCAGCAGTCGGGGCTACGAGCAGTACTTC.

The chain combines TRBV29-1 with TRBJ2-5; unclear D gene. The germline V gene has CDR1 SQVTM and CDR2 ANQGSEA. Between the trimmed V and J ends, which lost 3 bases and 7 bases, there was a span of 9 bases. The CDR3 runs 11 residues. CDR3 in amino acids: CSVDSPGTQYF. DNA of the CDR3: TGCAGCGTTGACTCCCCCGGGACCCAGTACTTC.

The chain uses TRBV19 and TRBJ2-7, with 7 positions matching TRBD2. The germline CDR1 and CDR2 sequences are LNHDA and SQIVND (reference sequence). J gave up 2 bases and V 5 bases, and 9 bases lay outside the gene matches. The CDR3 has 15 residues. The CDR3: CASSAGPGGTYEQYF. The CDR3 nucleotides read TGTGCCAGTAGTGCCGGCCCCGGGGGGACCTACGAGCAGTACTTC.

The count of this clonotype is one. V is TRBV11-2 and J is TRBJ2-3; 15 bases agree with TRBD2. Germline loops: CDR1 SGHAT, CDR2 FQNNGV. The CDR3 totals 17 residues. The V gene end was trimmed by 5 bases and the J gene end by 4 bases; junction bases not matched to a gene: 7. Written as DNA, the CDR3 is TGTGCCAGCAGCCTGGGACTAGCGGGAGGTGGGTCAGATACGCAGTATTTT. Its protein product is CASSLGLAGGGSDTQYF.

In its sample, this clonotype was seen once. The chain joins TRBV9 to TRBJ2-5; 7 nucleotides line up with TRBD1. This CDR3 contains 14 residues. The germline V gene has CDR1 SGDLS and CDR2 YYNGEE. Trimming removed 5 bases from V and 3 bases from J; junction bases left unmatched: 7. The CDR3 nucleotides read TGTGCCAGCAGTGCCGACAGGGTGGAAGAGACCCAGTACTTC. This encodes CASSADRVEETQYF.

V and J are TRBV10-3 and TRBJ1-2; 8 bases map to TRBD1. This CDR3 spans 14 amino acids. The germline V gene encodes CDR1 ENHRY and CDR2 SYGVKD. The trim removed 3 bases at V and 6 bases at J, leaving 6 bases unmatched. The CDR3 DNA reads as TGTGCCATCAGTGACCGGGACAGGAACCATGGCTACACCTTC. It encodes CAISDRDRNHGYTF.

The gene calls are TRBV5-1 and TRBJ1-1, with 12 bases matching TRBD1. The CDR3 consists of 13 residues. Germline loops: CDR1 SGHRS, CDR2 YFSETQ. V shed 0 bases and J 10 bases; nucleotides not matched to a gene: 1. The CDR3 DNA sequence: TGCGCCAGCAGCTTGGGGGACAGGGGGCGAGCTTTCTTT. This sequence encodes CASSLGDRGRAFF.

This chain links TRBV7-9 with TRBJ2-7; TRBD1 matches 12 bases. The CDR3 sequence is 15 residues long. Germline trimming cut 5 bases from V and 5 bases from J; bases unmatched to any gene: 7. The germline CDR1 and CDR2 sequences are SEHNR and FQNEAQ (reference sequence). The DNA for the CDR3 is TGTGCCAGCAGCAGGGGGACAGGGGGCGTCCACGAGCAGTACTTC. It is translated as CASSRGTGGVHEQYF. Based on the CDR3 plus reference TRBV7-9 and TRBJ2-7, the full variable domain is DTGVSQNPRHKITKRGQNVTFRCDPISEHNRLYWYRQTLGQGPEFLTYFQNEAQLEKSRLLSDRFSAERPKGSFSTLEIQRTEQGDSAMYLCASSRGTGGVHEQYFGPGTRLTVT.

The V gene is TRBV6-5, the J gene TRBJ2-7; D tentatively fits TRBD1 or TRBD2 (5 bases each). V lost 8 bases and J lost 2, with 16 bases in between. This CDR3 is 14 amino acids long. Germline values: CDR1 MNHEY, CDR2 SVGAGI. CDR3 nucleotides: TGTGCCAGCCGATTCGGGGCAGGAGCCTACGAGCAGTACTTC. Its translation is CASRFGAGAYEQYF.

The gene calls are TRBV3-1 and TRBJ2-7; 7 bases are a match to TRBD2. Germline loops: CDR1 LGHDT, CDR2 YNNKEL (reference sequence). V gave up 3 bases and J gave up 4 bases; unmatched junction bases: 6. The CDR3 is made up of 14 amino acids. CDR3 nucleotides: TGTGCCAGCAGCCAGTCCGGGGGGACGTACGAGCAGTACTTC. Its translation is CASSQSGGTYEQYF.

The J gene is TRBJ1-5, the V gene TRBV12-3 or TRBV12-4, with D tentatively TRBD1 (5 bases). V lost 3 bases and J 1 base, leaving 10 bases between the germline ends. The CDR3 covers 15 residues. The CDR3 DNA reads TGTGCCAGCAGTTTGAGGGGAGTAAGCAATCAGCCCCAGCATTTT. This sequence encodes CASSLRGVSNQPQHF.

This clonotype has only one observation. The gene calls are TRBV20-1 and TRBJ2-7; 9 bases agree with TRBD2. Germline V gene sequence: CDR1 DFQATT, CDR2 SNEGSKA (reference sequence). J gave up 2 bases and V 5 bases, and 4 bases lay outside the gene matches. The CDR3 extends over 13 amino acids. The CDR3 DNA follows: TGCAGTGCTTCCCAGCGGGGGGCCTACGAGCAGTACTTC. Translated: CSASQRGAYEQYF.

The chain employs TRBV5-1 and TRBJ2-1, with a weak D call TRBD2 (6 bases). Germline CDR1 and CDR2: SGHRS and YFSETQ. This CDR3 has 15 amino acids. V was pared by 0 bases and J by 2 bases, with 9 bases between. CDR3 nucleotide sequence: TGCGCCAGCAGCTTGGCCGGGGAGGCCTACAATGAGCAGTTCTTC. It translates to CASSLAGEAYNEQFF. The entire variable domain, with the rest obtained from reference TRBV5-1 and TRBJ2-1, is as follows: KAGVTQTPRYLIKTRGQQVTLSCSPISGHRSVSWYQQTPGQGLQFLFEYFSETQRNKGNFPGRFSGRQFSNSRSEMNVSTLELGDSALYLCASSLAGEAYNEQFFGPGTRLTVL.

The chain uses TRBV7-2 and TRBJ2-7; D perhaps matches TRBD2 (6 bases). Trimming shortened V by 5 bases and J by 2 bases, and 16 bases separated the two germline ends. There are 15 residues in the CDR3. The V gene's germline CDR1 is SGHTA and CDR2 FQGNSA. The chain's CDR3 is CASSPRSGGPYEQYF. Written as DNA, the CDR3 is TGTGCCAGCAGCCCCCGGTCCGGGGGACCCTACGAGCAGTACTTC.

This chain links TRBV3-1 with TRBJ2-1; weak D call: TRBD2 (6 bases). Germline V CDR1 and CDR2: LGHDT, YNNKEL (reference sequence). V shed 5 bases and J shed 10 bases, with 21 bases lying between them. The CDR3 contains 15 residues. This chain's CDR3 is CASSDTGTWGREQFF. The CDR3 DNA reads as TGTGCCAGCAGCGACACCGGGACTTGGGGCAGGGAGCAGTTCTTC.

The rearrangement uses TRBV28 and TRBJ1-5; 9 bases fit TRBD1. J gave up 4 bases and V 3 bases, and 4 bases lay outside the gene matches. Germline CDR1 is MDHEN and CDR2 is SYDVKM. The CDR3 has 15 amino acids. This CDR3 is CASSFSGTGNQPQHF. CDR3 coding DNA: TGTGCCAGCAGTTTCTCCGGGACAGGGAATCAGCCCCAGCATTTT.

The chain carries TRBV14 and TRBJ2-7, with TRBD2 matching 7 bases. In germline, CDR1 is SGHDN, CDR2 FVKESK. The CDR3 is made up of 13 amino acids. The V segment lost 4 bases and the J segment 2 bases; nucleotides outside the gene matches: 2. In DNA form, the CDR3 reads TGTGCCAGCAGCCGAGCGGGGACCTACGAGCAGTACTTC. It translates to CASSRAGTYEQYF. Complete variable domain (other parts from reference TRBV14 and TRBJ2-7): EAGVTQFPSHSVIEKGQTVTLRCDPISGHDNLYWYRRVMGKEIKFLLHFVKESKQDESGMPNNRFLAERTGGTYSTLKVQPAELEDSGVYFCASSRAGTYEQYFGPGTRLTVT.

CDR3 DNA sequence: TGTGCCAGCAGCCAAGAACTTTCCGACTACACCTTC. The encoded protein is CASSQELSDYTF. This chain joins TRBV3-1 and TRBJ1-2; D is unresolved. The V gene lost 0 bases and the J gene lost 10 bases, with 9 bases spanning the gap. CDR1 and CDR2 (germline): LGHDT, YNNKEL (reference sequence). The CDR3 totals 12 residues.